This paragraph reports one T cell receptor beta chain. The antigen remains unidentified. The data belong to a study of long-term antiretroviral therapy in people with HIV. On the study more broadly: The 2015 immediate-ART recommendation came about a decade after the earliest samples.

Among participants with HIV, every one received treatment in the United States. Per germline, CDR1 SGHTA and CDR2 FQGNSA. The CDR3 has 15 residues. The V end was cut by 5 bases, the J end by 3 bases, with 13 bases between. Study-level points and caveats: Repertoires from HIV showed CDR3 length ranges narrower than those of controls.

At survey level, the immunoSEQ assay was run in its v3.0 version. Measured with immunoSEQ multiplex PCR; TCRdb has only the in-frame clones, and not every one. The sample yields 25,000 to 30,000 clones, over 75% seen once. The V call is TRBV7-2, the J call TRBJ1-4, with D perhaps matching TRBD1 (6 bases). The source is a man between 18 and 35 years old with HIV. Sample: unsorted PBMCs, taken 1.5 years before starting antiretroviral therapy. CDR3 sequence (DNA): TGTGCCAGCAGCCCCAGGACAGCGGCTAATGAAAAACTGTTTTTT. As protein: CASSPRTAANEKLFF.